Following are 14 T cell receptor beta chains from one sample sequenced in a study of glioma-infiltrating T cells after dendritic cell vaccination. The method was immunoSEQ multiplex PCR; TCRdb's version includes in-frame clones alone and lacks a portion of them. Of tens of thousands of clones listed, 85% to 90% are singletons. Time point in this sample: after dendritic cell vaccination, including at tumor progression/relapse. This material consisted of blood, taken after dendritic cell vaccination. These receptor sequences come from a human donor with glioblastoma.

The V and J genes are TRBV13 and TRBJ2-1, with D possibly matching TRBD2 (5 bases). Germline CDR1 reads PRHDT; CDR2 reads FYEKMQ (reference sequence). The CDR3 length is 14 residues. Trimming stripped 0 bases from V and 10 bases from J, with 13 bases between. The CDR3 coding sequence is TGTGCCAGCAGCTTAGGCGGTGGGGAGCTAGAGCAGTTCTTC. Protein sequence: CASSLGGGELEQFF.

This rearrangement joins TRBV11-2 to TRBJ1-2; TRBD1 aligns across 7 bases. CDR1 is SGHAT, CDR2 FQNNGV, per germline. After removal of 5 bases from V and 6 bases from J, the junction contained 9 bases not matched to a gene. This CDR3 spans 14 amino acids. CDR3 sequence reads: CASSRPGQLHGYTF. In DNA form, the CDR3 reads TGTGCCAGCAGCCGTCCGGGACAGCTTCATGGCTACACCTTC.

The rearrangement links TRBV5-4 to TRBJ2-3, with D perhaps TRBD2 (5 bases). Trimming pared 4 bases from V and 3 bases from J, leaving 18 bases between. Germline CDR1 is SGHNT and CDR2 is YYREEE (reference sequence). CDR3 length: 16 amino acids. This CDR3 is CASSPQALVGTDTQYF. As DNA, the CDR3 is TGTGCCAGCAGCCCCCAGGCACTAGTGGGAACAGATACGCAGTATTTT. The variable domain in full, completed from reference TRBV5-4 and TRBJ2-3, reads ETGVTQSPTHLIKTRGQQVTLRCSSQSGHNTVSWYQQALGQGPQFIFQYYREEENGRGNFPPRFSGLQFPNYSSELNVNALELDDSALYLCASSPQALVGTDTQYFGPGTRLTVL.

J is TRBJ2-3 and V is TRBV4-2, with D possibly TRBD2 on 6 matching bases. The germline V gene has CDR1 LGHNA and CDR2 YNFKEQ. CDR3 length: 17 amino acids. Trimming left V 4 bases short and J 6 bases short, with 23 bases between. CDR3 sequence: CASSRVEGSGLVDTQYF. In DNA, the CDR3 is TGTGCCAGCAGCCGAGTAGAGGGTAGCGGACTTGTGGATACGCAGTATTTT.

Comment on this clone: At one boundary the junction diverges from the germline segment, which might be a read error. This chain uses TRBV4-3 with TRBJ1-6, with D unclear. The length of the CDR3 is 17 residues. Germline loops: CDR1 LGHNA, CDR2 YSLEER. The CDR3 region has the DNA TGCGCCAGCAGCCAAGCTGTGAAAACCTCCTATAATTCCCCCCTCCACTTT. This encodes CASSQAVKTSYNSPLHF.

The V call is TRBV4-3, the J call TRBJ2-3; 9 bases fit TRBD2. Trimming took 4 bases from V and 4 from J; bases not matched to a gene: 12. From germline, CDR1 is LGHNA and CDR2 YSLEER. This CDR3 spans 17 amino acids. CDR3: CASSPRGGAGGADTQYF. The CDR3 nucleotides read TGCGCCAGCAGCCCCCGTGGTGGAGCGGGGGGAGCAGATACGCAGTATTTT.

The CDR3 coding sequence is TGTGCCAGCAGCATTGGGACTTTAGACTACGAGCAGTACTTC. Amino acid sequence: CASSIGTLDYEQYF. The chain combines TRBV7-2 with TRBJ2-7, with D perhaps matching TRBD2 (6 bases). CDR1 is SGHTA and CDR2 is FQGNSA in the germline V gene. There are 14 residues in the CDR3. Trimming cost V 5 bases and J 3 bases, with 14 bases left between them.

This chain uses TRBV9 with TRBJ1-2; tentatively, D is TRBD1 (5 bases). Germline CDR1 and CDR2: SGDLS and YYNGEE. The CDR3 contains 15 residues. Trimming took off 4 bases at V and 5 bases at J, with 18 bases between the two ends. The DNA for the CDR3 is TGTGCCAGCAGCCCCCCGGGGGGTCAGGAGTATGGCTACACCTTC. Translating gives CASSPPGGQEYGYTF.

The chain links TRBV27 to TRBJ2-1; weak D call: TRBD1 (6 bases). This CDR3 contains 11 residues. In germline, CDR1 is MNHEY, CDR2 SMNVEV (reference sequence). Trimming took 8 bases from V and 8 from J, leaving 10 bases between them. The CDR3: CASRRGYEQFF. Here the CDR3 DNA reads TGTGCCAGCCGAAGGGGGTATGAGCAGTTCTTC.

The CDR3 DNA is TGTGCCAGCAGCTTAGAGGGGACAGGGGCCTACGAGCAGTACTTC. Translating gives CASSLEGTGAYEQYF. The chain recombines TRBV7-2 with TRBJ2-5, with 10 bases fitting TRBD1. The closer fit of TRBJ2-7 to the DNA end suggests the J call may be wrong. Germline CDR1 reads SGHTA; CDR2 reads FQGNSA. The CDR3 has 15 residues.

The chain uses TRBV9 and TRBJ1-2; TRBD1 agrees at 8 bases. The germline gives CDR1 SGDLS, CDR2 YYNGEE. This CDR3 has 14 amino acids. J lost 3 bases, V lost 6 bases, and 7 bases had no gene match. The CDR3 nucleotides are TGTGCCAGCACCCCAGGGGGCTCTCACTATGGCTACACCTTC. Translation gives CASTPGGSHYGYTF.

This clone was seen only a few times. The V call is TRBV5-8, the J call TRBJ2-7, with 10 positions matching TRBD1. The CDR3 contains 14 residues. V lost 2 bases and J lost 2; bases outside the gene matches: 1. The germline gives CDR1 SGHTS, CDR2 YDEGEE. CDR3 DNA: TGTGCCAGCAGCTTTGGGACAGGGGCCTACGAGCAGTACTTC. It is translated as CASSFGTGAYEQYF.

This CDR3 reads CASSPGAGLPYEQYF. CDR3 bases: TGTGCCAGCAGCCCAGGCGCGGGGCTGCCCTACGAGCAGTACTTC. The chain joins TRBV14 to TRBJ2-7, with D perhaps TRBD2 (6 bases). V was pared by 4 bases and J by 2 bases, with 15 bases between. The CDR3 consists of 15 residues. Germline V CDR1 and CDR2: SGHDN, FVKESK. Using reference TRBV14 and TRBJ2-7 for the parts outside the CDR3, the full variable domain is EAGVTQFPSHSVIEKGQTVTLRCDPISGHDNLYWYRRVMGKEIKFLLHFVKESKQDESGMPNNRFLAERTGGTYSTLKVQPAELEDSGVYFCASSPGAGLPYEQYFGPGTRLTVT.

There are a few counts of this clone. The V gene is TRBV27, the J gene TRBJ1-1, with 9 positions matching TRBD1. The CDR3 has 15 amino acids. With V trimmed by 5 bases and J by 5 bases, 9 bases remained unmatched. Germline V gene sequence: CDR1 MNHEY, CDR2 SMNVEV (reference sequence). The CDR3 DNA reads as TGTGCCAGCAGTATAAACAGGGGGCTGGAAACTGAAGCTTTCTTT. This gives the protein CASSINRGLETEAFF.